The 4 T cell receptor beta chains below come from one sample, sequenced in a study of T-cell reconstitution after alpha-beta-depleted transplantation in children. This sample's TCRbeta library carried unique molecular identifier barcodes. TCRdb reanalysed the PCR reads using MiXCR and keeps one entry per CDR3 protein. The sample holds about 460,000 distinct CDR3 sequences, about an eighth seen once. The material sequenced was PBMCs, mostly from graft donor cells, taken 180 days after TCRalphabeta/CD19-depleted stem cell transplant. These TCRs come from a female patient between 2 and 15 years old who had a stem cell transplant for aplastic anemia, so the T cells may come from the graft donor.

In this sample, this clonotype turned up a few times. V and J are TRBV7-6 and TRBJ2-7; TRBD2 might be the D (5 bases). Trimming stripped 5 bases from V and 2 bases from J, with 25 bases between. This CDR3 contains 18 residues. CDR1 is SGHVS and CDR2 is FNYEAQ in the germline V gene. The DNA for the CDR3 is TGTGCCAGCAGCGCCCGCTCACTCCCCCGGGGTGCTACCTACGAGCAGTACTTC. It encodes CASSARSLPRGATYEQYF.

J is TRBJ1-6 and V is TRBV5-1, with TRBD1 matching over 7 bases. After removal of 4 bases from V and 9 bases from J, the junction contained 13 bases not matched to a gene. CDR3 length equals 16 residues. Germline V gene data show CDR1 as SGHRS and CDR2 as YFSETQ. The CDR3 reads CASSTRPGGEGSPLHF. DNA of the CDR3: TGCGCCAGCAGCACCCGCCCAGGGGGAGAGGGTTCACCCCTCCACTTT. The full variable domain, its missing parts supplied by reference TRBV5-1 and TRBJ1-6, is KAGVTQTPRYLIKTRGQQVTLSCSPISGHRSVSWYQQTPGQGLQFLFEYFSETQRNKGNFPGRFSGRQFSNSRSEMNVSTLELGDSALYLCASSTRPGGEGSPLHFGNGTRLTVT.

The chain recombines TRBV28 with TRBJ1-5, with 7 positions matching TRBD1. The CDR3 is made up of 14 amino acids. Germline V gene lookup returns CDR1 MDHEN and CDR2 SYDVKM. V lost 7 bases and J lost 5; bases outside the gene matches: 8. The CDR3 region has the DNA TGTGCCAGCACCATGGGACAGAGCGATCAGCCCCAGCATTTT. Protein product: CASTMGQSDQPQHF.

This clonotype was observed many times. V is TRBV29-1 and J is TRBJ2-5; D tentatively reads TRBD1 or TRBD2 (5 bases each). Trimming pared 6 bases from V and 4 bases from J, leaving 12 bases between. The germline V gene has CDR1 SQVTM and CDR2 ANQGSEA. The CDR3 is 12 residues long. The CDR3 is CSVVVGGETQYF. In nucleotides, the CDR3 is TGCAGCGTCGTAGTTGGGGGAGAGACCCAGTACTTC.